The 25 T cell receptor beta chains in this list originate from one sample, sequenced in a study of blood T cell repertoires in COVID-19. Clones were read by immunoSEQ multiplex PCR, and TCRdb kept only the in-frame ones, dropping some. Of some 170,000 clones listed, 87% are singletons. Sequencing was performed on peripheral blood. Receptor source: a woman between 65 and 79 years old with COVID-19, enrolled during active disease.

The chain uses TRBV5-8 and TRBJ1-5; 8 bases match TRBD1. V shed 4 bases, J shed 1 base, and the junction held 7 bases outside the gene matches. The CDR3 consists of 16 residues. Germline V gives CDR1 SGHTS, CDR2 YDEGEE. The CDR3 DNA follows: TGTGCCAGCAGCCTTTTTCGGACAGGGAGCAATCAGCCCCAGCATTTT. Residues: CASSLFRTGSNQPQHF.

This clone was seen more than once but under ten times. V and J are TRBV27 and TRBJ1-2, with 7 bases matching TRBD1. V shed 6 bases and J 4 bases; nucleotides not matched to a gene: 5. There are 13 residues in the CDR3. Germline lookup yields CDR1 MNHEY and CDR2 SMNVEV (reference sequence). This CDR3 reads CASRMGQLYGYTF. Here the CDR3 DNA reads TGTGCCAGCAGAATGGGACAGCTCTATGGCTACACCTTC.

The chain recombines TRBV9 with TRBJ2-3; 12 positions match TRBD2. CDR1 is SGDLS, CDR2 YYNGEE, per germline. V shed 2 bases, J shed 8 bases, and the junction held 9 bases outside the gene matches. The CDR3 runs to 16 residues. The CDR3 loop reads CASSVDPASGRVTQYF. The CDR3 DNA is TGTGCCAGCAGCGTCGACCCCGCTAGCGGGAGGGTTACGCAGTATTTT.

The chain carries TRBV7-3 and TRBJ2-7; D perhaps matches TRBD1 (6 bases). The CDR3 loop spans 12 amino acids. Trimming left V 3 bases short and J 7 bases short, with 10 bases between. Germline loops: CDR1 SGHTA, CDR2 FQGTGA. The CDR3 DNA sequence: TGTGCCAGCAGCTTCAGCCAGGGGGAGCAGTACTTC. Protein sequence: CASSFSQGEQYF.

This chain uses TRBV21-1 with TRBJ1-5; TRBD1 was called by the table and not checked on the DNA. TRBV21-1 is annotated as a pseudogene. This CDR3 spans 13 amino acids. In nucleotides, the CDR3 is TGTGCCAGCAGCAAACTCCGGACAGGGTCAAAGCATTTT. Amino acid sequence: CASSKLRTGSKHF.

V and J are TRBV2 and TRBJ1-3; 7 bases line up with TRBD1. Germline lookup yields CDR1 SNHLY and CDR2 FYNNEI. The CDR3 is 13 residues long. Trimming at V came to 6 bases and at J to 5 bases, leaving 4 bases not matched to a gene. The CDR3 DNA reads as TGTGCCAGCAGCGGGGACAGCCGAAACACCATATATTTT. Encoded protein: CASSGDSRNTIYF.

The V and J genes are TRBV27 and TRBJ2-7; the match to TRBD1 covers 9 bases. This CDR3 has 16 amino acids. V dropped 8 bases and J dropped 2; count of bases not matched to a gene: 13. The V gene's germline CDR1 is MNHEY and CDR2 SMNVEV (reference sequence). CDR3 protein: CASGPTPGTGTYEQYF. The CDR3 DNA reads as TGTGCCAGCGGACCGACACCCGGGACAGGGACCTACGAGCAGTACTTC.

The gene calls are TRBV5-6 and TRBJ1-5, with unresolved D. This CDR3 region has 14 residues. CDR1 is SGHDT and CDR2 is YYEEEE in the germline V gene. Trimming removed 0 bases at V and 1 base at J, with 5 bases between. The CDR3 reads CASSLDGSNQPQHF. The CDR3, as DNA: TGTGCCAGCAGCTTGGACGGGAGCAATCAGCCCCAGCATTTT.

Written as DNA, the CDR3 is TGTGCCAGCAGGCTGACAGGGCAGGGCACTGAAGCTTTCTTT. It translates to CASRLTGQGTEAFF. This sequence joins TRBV2 and TRBJ1-1; 7 bases agree with TRBD1. Per the germline V gene, CDR1 is SNHLY and CDR2 is FYNNEI. Trimming at V came to 6 bases and at J to 4 bases, leaving 8 bases not matched to a gene. This CDR3 is built from 14 residues. The full variable domain, with the rest looked up from reference TRBV2 and TRBJ1-1, is EPEVTQTPSHQVTQMGQEVILRCVPISNHLYFYWYRQILGQKVEFLVSFYNNEISEKSEIFDDQFSVERPDGSNFTLKIRSTKLEDSAMYFCASRLTGQGTEAFFGQGTRLTVV.

This clone turned up a few times. The CDR3 DNA reads TGTGCCAGCAGCTTAGTTAATTTGCGGGAGGGCGAGGGAAACAATGAGCAGTTCTTC. Encoded protein: CASSLVNLREGEGNNEQFF. V is TRBV7-9 and J is TRBJ2-1; 9 nucleotides line up with TRBD2. This CDR3 is 19 amino acids long. CDR1 SEHNR and CDR2 FQNEAQ come from the germline V gene (reference sequence). The V and J ends lost 1 base and 5 bases, in that order; junction bases with no gene match: 15.

The CDR3 loop is CASSYGRARLNTEAFF. Here the CDR3 DNA reads TGTGCCAGCAGTTATGGCAGGGCCAGATTGAACACTGAAGCTTTCTTT. The genes are TRBV6-2 or TRBV6-3 and TRBJ1-1; tentative D call: TRBD1 (5 bases). The CDR3 has 16 amino acids. CDR1 and CDR2 from the germline V gene are MNHEY and SVGEGT. V was trimmed by 3 bases and J by 0 bases, leaving 14 bases between them.

V and J are TRBV7-2 and TRBJ2-3; D may be TRBD1 (6 bases). Trimming shortened V by 3 bases and J by 1 base, and 14 bases separated the two germline ends. CDR1 is SGHTA and CDR2 is FQGNSA in the germline V gene. This CDR3 spans 16 amino acids. The CDR3 region has the DNA TGTGCCAGCAGCTTTCGACCTCCAGGGGGCACAGATACGCAGTATTTT. Translating it yields CASSFRPPGGTDTQYF.

V usage is TRBV28 and J usage is TRBJ1-2; 12 nucleotides line up with TRBD1. The germline CDR1 and CDR2 sequences are MDHEN and SYDVKM. The CDR3 consists of 16 residues. The V segment lost 3 bases and the J segment 6 bases; nucleotides outside the gene matches: 8. CDR3 residues: CASSLGPGQGAHGYTF. The DNA of the CDR3 is TGTGCCAGCAGTTTGGGGCCGGGACAGGGGGCGCATGGCTACACCTTC.

The chain joins TRBV6-5 to TRBJ1-1; 7 bases fit TRBD1. Unmatched junction bases numbered 8, after V lost 5 bases and J lost 5 bases. The germline CDR1 and CDR2 sequences are MNHEY and SVGAGI. The CDR3 runs to 14 residues. The CDR3 is CASSMTGIRTEAFF. CDR3 DNA: TGTGCCAGCAGTATGACAGGGATAAGGACTGAAGCTTTCTTT.

The V and J genes are TRBV11-3 and TRBJ2-2; 10 bases agree with TRBD2. V dropped 6 bases and J dropped 4; count of bases not matched to a gene: 8. Germline values: CDR1 SGHNT, CDR2 YENEEA. The CDR3 consists of 16 residues. CDR3 protein: CASSPPGLAVTGELFF. As DNA, the CDR3 is TGTGCCAGCAGTCCACCCGGACTAGCGGTCACCGGGGAGCTGTTTTTT. The variable domain in full, with the rest retrieved from reference TRBV11-3 and TRBJ2-2, is EAGVVQSPRYKIIEKKQPVAFWCNPISGHNTLYWYLQNLGQGPELLIRYENEEAVDDSQLPKDRFSAERLKGVDSTLKIQPAELGDSAVYLCASSPPGLAVTGELFFGEGSRLTVL.

Only one count was recorded for this clone. This chain connects TRBV15 to TRBJ2-7; 7 positions agree with TRBD1. The trim removed 1 base at V and 5 bases at J, leaving 8 bases unmatched. This CDR3 is 15 amino acids long. CDR1 and CDR2 from the germline V gene are LNHNV and YYDKDF (reference sequence). The chain's CDR3 is CATSRGTGVLNEQYF. The CDR3, as DNA: TGTGCCACCAGCAGAGGGACAGGTGTGTTGAACGAGCAGTACTTC. The variable domain in full, with the rest retrieved from reference TRBV15 and TRBJ2-7, is DAMVIQNPRYQVTQFGKPVTLSCSQTLNHNVMYWYQQKSSQAPKLLFHYYDKDFNNEADTPDNFQSRRPNTSFCFLDIRSPGLGDTAMYLCATSRGTGVLNEQYFGPGTRLTVT.

V is TRBV7-2 and J is TRBJ2-4, with 12 bases fitting TRBD2. The CDR3 spans 16 residues. Germline values: CDR1 SGHTA, CDR2 FQGNSA. Unmatched junction bases numbered 15, after V lost 6 bases and J lost 12 bases. CDR3 sequence reads: CASSPVPGLAGGSQYF. In nucleotides, the CDR3 is TGTGCCAGCAGTCCTGTTCCGGGACTAGCGGGCGGATCTCAGTACTTC.

V usage is TRBV11-3 and J usage is TRBJ2-2, with D possibly TRBD1 on 6 matching bases. Germline-derived CDR1 and CDR2 are SGHNT and YENEEA. CDR3 length: 15 amino acids. Trimming stripped 5 bases from V and 1 base from J, with 11 bases between. The CDR3 DNA sequence: TGTGCCAGCAGCCTTAGGGGGATGAACACCGGGGAGCTGTTTTTT. Translation: CASSLRGMNTGELFF.

This sequence joins TRBV6-5 and TRBJ1-5; a possible D gene is TRBD1 (5 bases). In germline, CDR1 is MNHEY, CDR2 SVGAGI. Trimming cost V 4 bases and J 11 bases, with 12 bases left between them. This CDR3 comprises 12 residues. This CDR3 is CASSSTVGAQHF. CDR3 nucleotides: TGTGCCAGCAGTTCGACGGTAGGGGCCCAGCATTTT.

This rearrangement joins TRBV28 to TRBJ1-3, with 11 bases matching TRBD1. Trimming removed 1 base from V and 3 bases from J; junction bases left unmatched: 2. CDR1 is MDHEN, CDR2 SYDVKM, per germline. The CDR3 is 16 amino acids. The CDR3 region has the DNA TGTGCCAGCAGTTTATTAGGGACAGGGGGTGGAAACACCATATATTTT. Protein: CASSLLGTGGGNTIYF.

The chain recombines TRBV30 with TRBJ2-1; D is unresolved. The length of the CDR3 is 15 residues. Trimming took 4 bases from V and 0 from J, leaving 13 bases between them. Germline V CDR1 and CDR2: GTSNPN, SVGIG (reference sequence). The CDR3 reads CAWNSAKVSYNEQFF. CDR3 sequence (DNA): TGTGCCTGGAACTCAGCGAAGGTCTCCTACAATGAGCAGTTCTTC. Using reference TRBV30 and TRBJ2-1 for the parts outside the CDR3, the full variable domain is SQTIHQWPATLVQPVGSPLSLECTVEGTSNPNLYWYRQAAGRGLQLLFYSVGIGQISSEVPQNLSASRPQDRQFILSSKKLLLSDSGFYLCAWNSAKVSYNEQFFGPGTRLTVL.

The J gene is TRBJ2-6, the V gene TRBV7-2, with D uncertain. The germline V gene encodes CDR1 SGHTA and CDR2 FQGNSA. The CDR3 covers 15 residues. Trimming removed 2 bases from V and 2 bases from J, with 7 bases in between. This CDR3 is CASSLISTGANVLTF. The CDR3 coding sequence is TGTGCCAGCAGCTTAATCTCTACTGGGGCCAACGTCCTGACTTTC.

The rearrangement joins TRBV10-3 to TRBJ2-5; a possible D gene is TRBD2 (6 bases). Trimming removed 2 bases at V and 5 bases at J, with 12 bases between. Per the germline V gene, CDR1 is ENHRY and CDR2 is SYGVKD. This CDR3 contains 14 residues. The CDR3 nucleotides are TGTGCCATCAGTGAGGAGGGAGGATGGGAGACCCAGTACTTC. It encodes CAISEEGGWETQYF.

This chain uses TRBV19 with TRBJ2-1, with no clear D. Per germline, CDR1 LNHDA and CDR2 SQIVND (reference sequence). The CDR3 consists of 14 residues. V lost 2 bases, J lost 9 bases, and 14 bases lay in between. The CDR3 protein is CASSISPAATEQFF. The CDR3 nucleotides read TGTGCCAGTAGTATAAGTCCCGCGGCTACTGAGCAGTTCTTC.

The V gene is TRBV5-1, the J gene TRBJ2-4, with a tentative D call TRBD1 (6 bases). V was shortened by 0 bases and J by 4 bases, with 14 bases between the two germline ends. Germline values: CDR1 SGHRS, CDR2 YFSETQ. The length of the CDR3 is 16 residues. CDR3 coding DNA: TGCGCCAGCAGCTTGGCTAACAGGGTTGGTAAAAACATTCAGTACTTC. Its protein product is CASSLANRVGKNIQYF.